This T cell receptor beta chain was sequenced for a study of molecular identifiers for immune sequencing clone quantification. Overall study results and limits: More than 97% of effector molecules, versus under 1% of naive-cell molecules, belonged to clones above 20 RNA copies.

The CDR3 has 15 residues. The germline V gene encodes CDR1 MNHEY and CDR2 SMNVEV (reference sequence). The V segment lost 7 bases and the J segment 3 bases; nucleotides outside the gene matches: 7. Previously described methods and listed TCR primers were employed for the bulk TCR libraries. TCRdb reprocessed the PCR reads via MiXCR and lists one record per CDR3 protein. Among just under 650,000 distinct CDR3 sequences listed, 20% were seen once. Naive CD8 T cells, phenotype CD8+CD4-CCR7+CD45RA+, were sorted. Notes on this clonotype: What it binds is unknown.

The source of this sequence is a human donor in good health. Some libraries in this study had Jurkat cell RNA spiked in. This chain links TRBV27 with TRBJ2-2, with 8 bases identical to TRBD2. The sequenced sample consisted of naive CD8+ T cells from blood, with Jurkat cell RNA spiked in. This sample's subset: FACS-sorted CD8+CD4-CCR7+CD45RA+ naive T cells. This chain's CDR3 is CASKVGLVYTGELFF. CDR3 nucleotides: TGTGCCAGCAAAGTGGGACTAGTCTACACCGGGGAGCTGTTTTTT.